This entry lists 10 T cell receptor beta chains sequenced from one sample in a study of long-term antiretroviral therapy in people with HIV. Running of the v3.0 immunoSEQ assay took place at survey level. Sequenced by immunoSEQ multiplex PCR; TCRdb stores in-frame clones only, minus some. The table records fewer than 40,000 clones, around 88% of them present only once. The sequenced sample was unsorted PBMCs, obtained just before starting antiretroviral therapy. The receptors were sampled from a young woman with HIV.

The chain employs TRBV27 and TRBJ2-7; 10 positions match TRBD2. Germline V lookup: CDR1 MNHEY, CDR2 SMNVEV (reference sequence). V was pared by 5 bases and J by 0 bases, with 10 bases of the junction left unmatched. This CDR3 spans 17 amino acids. CDR3: CASSTLRTSGNSYEQYF. CDR3 sequence (DNA): TGTGCCAGCAGTACCCTCCGGACTAGCGGAAACTCCTACGAGCAGTACTTC.

A few counts support this clone. The CDR3 here is CASSVSGRGTGELFF. CDR3 sequence (DNA): TGTGCCAGCAGCGTTAGCGGCAGGGGGACCGGGGAGCTGTTTTTT. The chain recombines TRBV7-3 with TRBJ2-2, with D perhaps TRBD1 (7 bases). Trimming removed 5 bases from V and 5 bases from J, with 15 bases in between. CDR1 SGHTA and CDR2 FQGTGA come from the germline V gene. The CDR3 consists of 15 residues.

The genes are TRBV27 and TRBJ2-7; 7 bases line up with TRBD1. Per the germline V gene, CDR1 is MNHEY and CDR2 is SMNVEV (reference sequence). V lost 2 bases, J lost 0 bases, and 4 bases stayed unmatched. The CDR3 is 15 residues long. The CDR3 DNA reads as TGTGCCAGCAGTTTACGCAGGGGGAACTCCTACGAGCAGTACTTC. It encodes CASSLRRGNSYEQYF.

This clone was detected only once. CDR3 sequence: CASSQSRMSGANVLTF. The CDR3 nucleotides read TGTGCCAGCAGCCAGTCCCGGATGTCCGGGGCCAACGTCCTGACTTTC. J is TRBJ2-6 and V is TRBV7-2; unclear D gene. The V end lost 5 bases, the J end lost 4 bases, and 15 bases lay between the germline ends. CDR3 length equals 16 residues. Germline V CDR1 and CDR2: SGHTA, FQGNSA.

This chain connects TRBV6-5 to TRBJ2-2; D remains unclear. Trimming removed 0 bases at V and 4 bases at J, with 6 bases between. Germline CDR1 is MNHEY and CDR2 is SVGAGI. The CDR3 totals 14 residues. CDR3 protein: CASSYSLGTGELFF. CDR3 nucleotides: TGTGCCAGCAGTTACTCGCTGGGCACCGGGGAGCTGTTTTTT.

The chain uses TRBV27 and TRBJ1-4, with no clear D. This CDR3 contains 15 residues. V dropped 6 bases and J dropped 4 bases, with 15 bases sitting between them. Germline CDR1 MNHEY, CDR2 SMNVEV (reference sequence). The CDR3 DNA reads as TGTGCCAGCAGACCCGGTTGGCGGTATAATGAAAAACTGTTTTTT. Its translation: CASRPGWRYNEKLFF.

The rearrangement uses TRBV4-2 and TRBJ2-7; no reliable D call. This CDR3 has 13 amino acids. The germline CDR1 and CDR2 sequences are LGHNA and YNFKEQ. V lost 0 bases to trimming and J lost 3 bases, with 6 bases between them. The CDR3 here is CASSQDSGYEQYF. The CDR3 bases are TGTGCCAGCAGCCAAGATTCGGGCTACGAGCAGTACTTC.

This clone turned up a few times. The chain has TRBV6-1 and TRBJ1-4, with D perhaps TRBD1 (5 bases). The V end was cut by 4 bases, the J end by 4 bases, with 16 bases between. The germline V gene has CDR1 MNHNS and CDR2 SASEGT. The CDR3 is 16 residues long. The CDR3 reads CASSGILQDLNEKLFF. CDR3 coding DNA: TGTGCCAGCAGTGGGATCTTACAGGATCTTAATGAAAAACTGTTTTTT.

The chain uses TRBV7-9 and TRBJ2-2; D gene ambiguous. CDR1 and CDR2 from the germline V gene are SEHNR and FQNEAQ (reference sequence). This CDR3 has 16 amino acids. V was cut by 5 bases and J by 2 bases, with 15 bases left in between. The CDR3 protein is CASSVRARVNTGELFF. The DNA of the CDR3 is TGTGCCAGCAGCGTCCGAGCCAGAGTAAACACCGGGGAGCTGTTTTTT.

The V gene is TRBV6-5, the J gene TRBJ2-7, with unresolved D. Germline CDR1 and CDR2: MNHEY and SVGAGI. The CDR3 runs 14 residues. The V and J ends lost 3 bases and 0 bases respectively, with 9 bases between them. This CDR3 is CASSYRETSYEQYF. CDR3 nucleotides: TGTGCCAGCAGTTATCGCGAGACCTCCTACGAGCAGTACTTC.